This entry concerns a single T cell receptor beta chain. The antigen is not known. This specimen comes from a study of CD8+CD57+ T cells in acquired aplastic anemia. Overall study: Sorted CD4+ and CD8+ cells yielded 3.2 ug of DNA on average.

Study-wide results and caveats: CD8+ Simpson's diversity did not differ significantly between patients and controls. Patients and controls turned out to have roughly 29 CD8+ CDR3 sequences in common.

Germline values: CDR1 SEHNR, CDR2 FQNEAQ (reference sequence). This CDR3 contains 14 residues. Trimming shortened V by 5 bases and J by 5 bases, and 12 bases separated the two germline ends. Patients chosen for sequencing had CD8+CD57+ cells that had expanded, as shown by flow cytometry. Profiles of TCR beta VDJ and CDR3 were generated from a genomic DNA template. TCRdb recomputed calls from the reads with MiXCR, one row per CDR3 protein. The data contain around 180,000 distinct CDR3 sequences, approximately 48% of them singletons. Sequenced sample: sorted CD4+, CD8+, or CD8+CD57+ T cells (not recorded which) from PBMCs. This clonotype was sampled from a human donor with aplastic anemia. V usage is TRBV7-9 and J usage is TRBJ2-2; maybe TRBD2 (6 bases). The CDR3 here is CASSPRDLTGELFF. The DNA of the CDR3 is TGTGCCAGCAGCCCCAGGGACTTAACCGGGGAGCTGTTTTTT. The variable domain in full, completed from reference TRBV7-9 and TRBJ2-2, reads DTGVSQNPRHKITKRGQNVTFRCDPISEHNRLYWYRQTLGQGPEFLTYFQNEAQLEKSRLLSDRFSAERPKGSFSTLEIQRTEQGDSAMYLCASSPRDLTGELFFGEGSRLTVL.